A single sample is the source of the 23 T cell receptor beta chains below, sequenced in a study of neurological immune-mediated disorders. In TCRdb, the 5' RACE reads were re-called with MiXCR into one record per CDR3 protein. The sample records 60,000 to 85,000 distinct CDR3 sequences, around 5% being singletons. Specimen: PBMCs. These receptor sequences come from a woman in her 70s with multiple sclerosis.

This clonotype was picked up a small number of times. This chain uses TRBV5-1 with TRBJ2-3; D gene uncertain. CDR3 size: 13 residues. Germline values: CDR1 SGHRS, CDR2 YFSETQ. Trimming cost V 6 bases and J 1 base, with 9 bases left between them. For the CDR3, the DNA is TGCGCCAGCACCTCTCTGGGCACAGATACGCAGTATTTT. Amino acids: CASTSLGTDTQYF.

This clonotype has more than one count but fewer than ten. The V call is TRBV10-3, the J call TRBJ1-2; D may be TRBD1 (5 bases). Per germline, CDR1 ENHRY and CDR2 SYGVKD. V shed 0 bases and J shed 7 bases, with 9 bases lying between them. This CDR3 is built from 13 residues. The CDR3 nucleotides are TGTGCCATCAGTGAGTCAGGGGTTTCTGGCTACACCTTC. Protein sequence: CAISESGVSGYTF.

This CDR3 reads CASSTSGGDNEQFF. The CDR3 DNA follows: TGTGCCAGCAGCACTAGCGGGGGGGACAATGAGCAGTTCTTC. The chain links TRBV12-3 or TRBV12-4 to TRBJ2-1; 13 positions match TRBD2. The CDR3 consists of 14 residues. Trimming cost V 6 bases and J 5 bases; bases outside gene matches: 1.

This clonotype came up many times. The V and J genes are TRBV7-3 and TRBJ2-2; the match to TRBD2 covers 7 bases. The V gene's germline CDR1 is SGHTA and CDR2 FQGTGA. CDR3 length: 17 residues. J was trimmed by 1 base and V by 2 bases; bases with no gene match: 7. The CDR3 sequence: CASSLLGSGVNTGELFF. CDR3 coding DNA: TGTGCCAGCAGCTTATTAGGGAGCGGGGTGAACACCGGGGAGCTGTTTTTT. The variable domain in full, completed from reference TRBV7-3 and TRBJ2-2, reads GAGVSQTPSNKVTEKGKYVELRCDPISGHTALYWYRQSLGQGPEFLIYFQGTGAADDSGLPNDRFFAVRPEGSVSTLKIQRTERGDSAVYLCASSLLGSGVNTGELFFGEGSRLTVL.

This clonotype was detected ten times or more. The chain joins TRBV5-1 to TRBJ1-3; D unresolved. With 3 bases removed from V and 6 bases from J, the gap between germline ends came to 16 bases. The germline V gene has CDR1 SGHRS and CDR2 YFSETQ. CDR3 size: 15 residues. The CDR3 coding sequence is TGCGCCAGCAGCTACTCACTAATGGGAGAAAACACCATATATTTT. The encoded protein is CASSYSLMGENTIYF. Together with reference TRBV5-1 and TRBJ1-3, the CDR3 gives the full variable domain: KAGVTQTPRYLIKTRGQQVTLSCSPISGHRSVSWYQQTPGQGLQFLFEYFSETQRNKGNFPGRFSGRQFSNSRSEMNVSTLELGDSALYLCASSYSLMGENTIYFGEGSWLTVV.

This clonotype was detected many times. This chain joins TRBV5-5 and TRBJ2-5; D possibly uses TRBD1 or TRBD2 (6 bases each). This CDR3 is built from 14 residues. Per the germline V gene, CDR1 is SGHKS and CDR2 is YYEKEE (reference sequence). The V gene lost 0 bases and the J gene lost 6 bases, with 12 bases spanning the gap. CDR3 sequence reads: CASSLVGGHKTQYF. The CDR3 bases are TGTGCCAGCAGCTTGGTTGGGGGGCATAAGACCCAGTACTTC. Complete variable domain (other parts from reference TRBV5-5 and TRBJ2-5): DAGVTQSPTHLIKTRGQQVTLRCSPISGHKSVSWYQQVLGQGPQFIFQYYEKEERGRGNFPDRFSARQFPNYSSELNVNALLLGDSALYLCASSLVGGHKTQYFGPGTRLLVL.

This clonotype has at least ten counts. The chain combines TRBV6-5 with TRBJ1-4, with a weak D call TRBD1 (5 bases). V was pared by 3 bases and J by 5 bases, with 13 bases between. The germline V gene encodes CDR1 MNHEY and CDR2 SVGAGI. CDR3 length: 15 residues. CDR3 in DNA: TGTGCCAGCAGTTATTCCGGGGCGCGAAATGAAAAACTGTTTTTT. Translated, it gives CASSYSGARNEKLFF.

In its sample, this clonotype was seen many times. The chain recombines TRBV27 with TRBJ2-1; 7 positions agree with TRBD1. The germline CDR1 and CDR2 sequences are MNHEY and SMNVEV (reference sequence). V gave up 3 bases and J gave up 6 bases; unmatched junction bases: 5. This CDR3 is built from 14 residues. The DNA of the CDR3 is TGTGCCAGCAGTTTGTTGGACAGGATCAATGAGCAGTTCTTC. Translated, it gives CASSLLDRINEQFF.

This clonotype has ten or more counts. This rearrangement joins TRBV28 to TRBJ2-1; TRBD2 aligns across 10 bases. Unmatched junction bases numbered 4, after V lost 7 bases and J lost 4 bases. Per germline, CDR1 MDHEN and CDR2 SYDVKM. The CDR3 covers 14 residues. The CDR3 bases are TGTGCCAGCAAAGGGACTAGCGCGTACAATGAGCAGTTCTTC. It yields the protein CASKGTSAYNEQFF.

At least ten counts were recorded for this clonotype. This rearrangement joins TRBV3-1 to TRBJ2-1; D uncertain. The germline V gene has CDR1 LGHDT and CDR2 YNNKEL (reference sequence). The CDR3 runs 14 residues. Between the trimmed V and J ends, which lost 1 base and 0 bases, there was a span of 4 bases. The CDR3 sequence: CASSQAPSYNEQFF. The CDR3 DNA reads TGTGCCAGCAGCCAAGCCCCCTCCTACAATGAGCAGTTCTTC.

A few counts support this clonotype. The chain uses TRBV6-2 or TRBV6-3 and TRBJ2-1; D remains unclear. The CDR3 covers 10 residues. Germline V gives CDR1 MNHEY, CDR2 SVGEGT. Trimming took 8 bases from V and 5 from J, leaving 4 bases between them. CDR3 in amino acids: CASGDNEQFF. CDR3 coding DNA: TGTGCCAGCGGGGACAATGAGCAGTTCTTC.

This clonotype occurred many times. The chain combines TRBV20-1 with TRBJ2-1; tentatively, D is TRBD2 (6 bases). The CDR3 is 15 amino acids. Per the germline V gene, CDR1 is DFQATT and CDR2 is SNEGSKA (reference sequence). V lost 3 bases to trimming and J lost 8 bases, with 20 bases between them. The CDR3: CSASEGTPRLHEQFF. The CDR3 DNA is TGCAGTGCTAGCGAGGGGACTCCACGCCTACATGAGCAGTTCTTC.

This clonotype has ten or more counts. The rearrangement links TRBV5-5 to TRBJ2-3; the D gene is possibly TRBD2 (6 bases). The germline V and J ends were trimmed by 0 bases and 3 bases, with 11 bases remaining between them. Germline CDR1 SGHKS, CDR2 YYEKEE (reference sequence). CDR3 size: 15 residues. CDR3 region: CASSLELAGTDTQYF. DNA for the CDR3: TGTGCCAGCAGCTTGGAACTAGCAGGGACAGATACGCAGTATTTT.

This clonotype was detected ten times or more. This rearrangement joins TRBV20-1 to TRBJ2-3, with TRBD2 matching 9 bases. Germline V CDR1 and CDR2: DFQATT, SNEGSKA (reference sequence). CDR3 length equals 15 residues. Trimming removed 4 bases from V and 6 bases from J; junction bases left unmatched: 11. CDR3 amino acids: CSATAGTSLRDTQYF. CDR3 bases: TGCAGTGCTACCGCCGGGACTAGCCTGCGGGATACGCAGTATTTT.

This clonotype appeared a few times. The rearrangement uses TRBV2 and TRBJ2-7, with D unresolved. Looked up from germline, CDR1 is SNHLY and CDR2 is FYNNEI. The CDR3 has 14 residues. The V end lost 7 bases, the J end lost 4 bases, and 17 bases lay between the germline ends. CDR3 residues: CASIATPKSYEQYF. In DNA, the CDR3 is TGTGCCAGCATAGCCACTCCAAAGAGTTACGAGCAGTACTTC.

This clonotype has more than one count but fewer than ten. This chain uses TRBV6-5 with TRBJ1-3, with 7 bases that match TRBD1. The CDR3 is 15 amino acids. J was trimmed by 0 bases and V by 6 bases; bases with no gene match: 5. Germline values: CDR1 MNHEY, CDR2 SVGAGI. DNA for the CDR3: TGTGCCAGCAGACCGGGACAGAGCTCTGGAAACACCATATATTTT. Translated: CASRPGQSSGNTIYF.

In its sample, this clonotype was seen many times. The CDR3 loop is CSADGRTQGGYTF. The CDR3 region has the DNA TGCAGTGCCGATGGTAGGACCCAGGGTGGCTACACCTTC. This sequence joins TRBV20-1 and TRBJ1-2, with D possibly being TRBD1 (5 bases). The V gene's germline CDR1 is DFQATT and CDR2 SNEGSKA (reference sequence). V shed 6 bases and J shed 7 bases, with 18 bases lying between them. CDR3 length equals 13 residues.

This clonotype was counted ten times or more. The rearrangement links TRBV7-9 to TRBJ1-5, with D possibly TRBD1 on 5 matching bases. Germline-derived CDR1 and CDR2 are SEHNR and FQNEAQ (reference sequence). The CDR3 length is 14 residues. Trimming stripped 1 base from V and 4 bases from J, with 8 bases between. CDR3 nucleotide sequence: TGTGCCAGCAGCTTAGGGGACCTTAATCAGCCCCAGCATTTT. Translating it yields CASSLGDLNQPQHF. Based on the CDR3 plus reference TRBV7-9 and TRBJ1-5, the full variable domain is DTGVSQNPRHKITKRGQNVTFRCDPISEHNRLYWYRQTLGQGPEFLTYFQNEAQLEKSRLLSDRFSAERPKGSFSTLEIQRTEQGDSAMYLCASSLGDLNQPQHFGDGTRLSIL.

This clonotype was counted many times. This chain links TRBV20-1 with TRBJ1-4; D is undetermined. The ends were cut back, 7 bases at V and 0 bases at J, with 9 bases in the middle. The germline gives CDR1 DFQATT, CDR2 SNEGSKA (reference sequence). This CDR3 is built from 13 residues. The CDR3 loop reads CSGAPSTNEKLFF. CDR3 DNA: TGCAGTGGGGCCCCGTCAACTAATGAAAAACTGTTTTTT.

The J gene is TRBJ2-3, the V gene TRBV7-2, with D unresolved. Looked up from germline, CDR1 is SGHTA and CDR2 is FQGNSA. The CDR3 has 17 amino acids. V lost 1 base to trimming and J lost 4 bases, with 18 bases between them. CDR3 sequence: CASSLVRPRVGPDTQYF. The CDR3 region has the DNA TGTGCCAGCAGCTTAGTTAGGCCCAGAGTAGGTCCAGATACGCAGTATTTT.

Notes on this clonotype: Relative to the germline gene, one junction end is altered; a read error may explain this. J is TRBJ2-3 and V is TRBV20-1, with D maybe TRBD2 (6 bases). Germline V gives CDR1 DFQATT, CDR2 SNEGSKA (reference sequence). This CDR3 is built from 13 residues. CDR3 nucleotide sequence: TGCAGTGCTACCTACACTAGCACAGATACGCTGTATTTT. Translated: CSATYTSTDTLYF.

This clonotype was seen many times. This chain joins TRBV6-2 or TRBV6-3 and TRBJ1-5, with no clear D. This CDR3 is built from 16 residues. Between the trimmed V and J ends, which lost 0 bases and 3 bases, there was a span of 12 bases. Germline V gives CDR1 MNHEY, CDR2 SVGEGT. The CDR3 loop reads CASSYSTSYSNQPQHF. The CDR3 nucleotides are TGTGCCAGCAGTTACTCGACCAGTTACTCCAATCAGCCCCAGCATTTT.

This sequence joins TRBV24-1 and TRBJ2-3, with TRBD2 identical over 8 bases. CDR1 is KGHDR, CDR2 SFDVKD, per germline. There are 18 residues in the CDR3. V lost 2 bases and J lost 4; bases outside the gene matches: 13. The CDR3 here is CATSDSRESGSGSDTQYF. In DNA form, the CDR3 reads TGTGCCACCAGTGATTCCCGGGAAAGCGGGAGCGGTTCAGATACGCAGTATTTT.